The T cell receptor beta chain under discussion was sequenced for a study of CD8 T cells in acute hepatitis C reinfection. Points from the study as a whole: Differing sequencing approaches may have limited exact matches to other epitopes.

Profiled with immunoSEQ multiplex PCR; TCRdb holds only in-frame clones, not every one. This repertoire shows tens of thousands of clones, 80% to 90% found once; its top ten account for approximately 11%. Note on this clone: Its antigen is still unknown.

Looked up from germline, CDR1 is LNHDA and CDR2 is SQIVND (reference sequence). The CDR3 has 21 amino acids. V gave up 5 bases and J gave up 1 base, with 27 bases separating them. As to time point: naive CD8 control sorted from an acute-time-point sample. This chain uses TRBV19 with TRBJ2-6; D unresolved. The TCR comes from a woman aged 18-35 years who spontaneously cleared hepatitis C infection. The material sequenced was naive CD8+ T cells from PBMCs. CDR3 amino acids: CASSFLISVAARTSGANVLTF. The DNA of the CDR3 is TGTGCCAGTAGTTTCTTAATATCAGTGGCAGCGAGAACTTCTGGGGCCAACGTCCTGACTTTC. The variable domain in full, with the rest retrieved from reference TRBV19 and TRBJ2-6, is DGGITQSPKYLFRKEGQNVTLSCEQNLNHDAMYWYRQDPGQGLRLIYYSQIVNDFQKGDIAEGYSVSREKKESFPLTVTSAQKNPTAFYLCASSFLISVAARTSGANVLTFGAGSRLTVL.